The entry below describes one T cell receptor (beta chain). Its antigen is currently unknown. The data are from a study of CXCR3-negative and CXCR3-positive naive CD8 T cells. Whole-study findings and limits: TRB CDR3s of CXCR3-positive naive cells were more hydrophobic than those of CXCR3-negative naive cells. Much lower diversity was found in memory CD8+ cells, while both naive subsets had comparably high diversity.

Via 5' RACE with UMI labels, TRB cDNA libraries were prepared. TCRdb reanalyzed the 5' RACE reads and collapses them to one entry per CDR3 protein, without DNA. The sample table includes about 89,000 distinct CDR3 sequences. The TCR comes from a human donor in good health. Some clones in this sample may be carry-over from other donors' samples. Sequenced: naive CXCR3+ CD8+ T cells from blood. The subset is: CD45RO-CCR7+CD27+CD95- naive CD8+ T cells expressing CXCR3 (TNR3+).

This CDR3 reads CSANRGAGHNEQFF. This chain links TRBV20-1 with TRBJ2-1; without DNA, the TCRdb call of TRBD1 cannot be checked. The CDR3 has 14 amino acids. Germline loops: CDR1 DFQATT, CDR2 SNEGSKA (reference sequence).